This T cell receptor (beta chain) was sequenced for a study of T cells in Graves' hyperthyroidism and ophthalmopathy. TCR beta CDR3 sequences were amplified from RNA transcripts. The HTBI primer set was used in a first-round RT-PCR of the TCR CDR3. TCRdb analysed the multiplex PCR reads with MiXCR anew, one entry per CDR3 protein. The sample records hundreds of thousands of distinct CDR3 sequences, 15% to 18% being singletons. Germline V lookup: CDR1 MNHNS, CDR2 SASEGT. The CDR3 is 14 amino acids. V lost 4 bases and J lost 4; bases outside the gene matches: 4. This TCR derives from a woman under 30 with Graves' hyperthyroidism. The rearrangement links TRBV6-1 to TRBJ2-3, with 8 nucleotides matching TRBD1. Sequenced material: blood. The CDR3 reads CASSGQTGADTQYF. Written as DNA, the CDR3 is TGTGCCAGCAGTGGGCAGACAGGGGCAGATACGCAGTATTTT.